This T cell receptor beta chain was captured in a study of blood T cell repertoires in COVID-19. The overall study: Italy, Spain and the United States were the sources of the convalescent and acute COVID-19 samples. Sources were T cells, B-cell-depleted T cells, or PBMCs; the material itself was cDNA or gDNA.

V was pared by 2 bases and J by 4 bases, with 5 bases of the junction left unmatched. The germline V gene has CDR1 MDHEN and CDR2 SYDVKM. The CDR3 sequence is 14 residues long. As originally analysed: Amplification with reference gene primers provided the estimates of nucleated cell counts. The assay was immunoSEQ multiplex PCR, and TCRdb's table has in-frame clones only and misses some. From that table come the V and J calls and clone size; the DNA was used to work out D and trimming. This table holds over 85,000 clones, 80% to 90% found once. Sequencing was performed on peripheral blood. The chain carries TRBV28 and TRBJ2-7; 7 nucleotides agree with TRBD1. This receptor was identified in a human donor in a cohort sampled during active COVID-19. This CDR3 reads CASSLQGQRYEQYF. In DNA form, the CDR3 reads TGTGCCAGCAGTTTACAGGGACAGAGATACGAGCAGTACTTC.